These T cell receptor beta chains were read from a single sample in a study of HIV-infected patients and healthy controls. One entry per CDR3 protein results from TCRdb running MiXCR on the 5' RACE reads. The data contain approximately 25,000 distinct CDR3 sequences, 7.5% to 10% of them singletons. The specimen was blood. The receptors originated from an adult in good health. The CDR3 runs from the conserved cysteine through the conserved F or W. The D gene is left open where the match is weak. Clone size is given as once, few, many or a size class.

d_gene	j_gene	v_gene	abundance	CDR3aa	CDR3nt
.	TRBJ2-5	TRBV5-1	many	CASSLGGDEETQYF	TGCGCCAGCAGCTTAGGAGGGGATGAGGAGACCCAGTACTTC
.	TRBJ2-1	TRBV5-1	medium-sized	CASTKEPGLSYNEQFF	TGCGCCAGCACCAAGGAACCCGGCTTGTCCTACAATGAGCAGTTCTTC
.	TRBJ2-1	TRBV2	many	CASKGGYNEQFF	TGTGCCAGTAAGGGGGGGTACAATGAGCAGTTCTTC
.	TRBJ2-2	TRBV24-1	many	CATSDPRVGSNTGELFF	TGTGCCACCAGTGATCCGAGGGTAGGGTCGAACACCGGGGAGCTGTTTTTT
.	TRBJ1-1	TRBV7-2	many	CASSRREGETEAFF	TGTGCCAGCAGCCGCCGGGAGGGGGAAACTGAAGCTTTCTTT
.	TRBJ2-3	TRBV6-2/TRBV6-3	many	CASSYAGTSTDTQYF	TGTGCCAGCAGTTACGCAGGGACTAGCACAGATACGCAGTATTTT
.	TRBJ1-2	TRBV12-5	many	CASAWGPYGYTF	TGTGCTAGTGCCTGGGGACCCTATGGCTACACCTTC
.	TRBJ1-2	TRBV13	many	CASSLGAGLADYGYTF	TGTGCCAGCAGCTTAGGGGCTGGCCTTGCCGACTATGGCTACACCTTC
.	TRBJ2-3	TRBV5-5	many	CASNKEGGRTDTQYF	TGTGCCAGCAACAAAGAGGGGGGTCGCACAGATACGCAGTATTTT
TRBD2	TRBJ2-1	TRBV20-1	few	CSATGTSENEQFF	TGCAGTGCTACCGGGACTAGCGAAAATGAGCAGTTCTTC
.	TRBJ1-5	TRBV6-5	many	CASSYRRNQPQHF	TGTGCCAGCAGTTACCGGAGGAATCAGCCCCAGCATTTT
TRBD1	TRBJ2-7	TRBV20-1	many	CSANRGTINCYEQYF	TGCAGTGCTAACAGGGGGACCATAAATTGTTACGAGCAGTACTTC
TRBD2	TRBJ2-7	TRBV20-1	many	CSAPGTSDSYEQYF	TGCAGTGCTCCCGGGACTAGCGACTCCTACGAGCAGTACTTC
.	TRBJ1-1	TRBV6-5	many	CASSYRGQNEAFF	TGTGCCAGCAGTTACCGCGGACAGAATGAAGCTTTCTTT
.	TRBJ1-1	TRBV27	many	CASRKQLADTEAFF	TGTGCCAGCAGGAAGCAACTGGCGGACACTGAAGCTTTCTTT
.	TRBJ2-5	TRBV6-1	many	CASSDRGAVETQYF	TGTGCCAGCAGTGATAGGGGGGCCGTGGAGACCCAGTACTTC
TRBD1	TRBJ1-1	TRBV29-1	many	CSVGGQGAWGTEAFF	TGCAGCGTTGGGGGACAGGGGGCTTGGGGCACTGAAGCTTTCTTT
TRBD1	TRBJ1-2	TRBV7-2	many	CASSSQGNYGYTF	TGTGCCAGCAGCTCACAGGGGAACTATGGCTACACCTTC
.	TRBJ2-1	TRBV25-1	many	CASHPRGLGYNEQFF	TGTGCCAGCCACCCTCGCGGTCTGGGCTACAATGAGCAGTTCTTC
TRBD2	TRBJ2-5	TRBV27	many	CASSLRLAGIGETQYF	TGTGCCAGCAGTTTAAGACTAGCGGGTATCGGCGAGACCCAGTACTTC
.	TRBJ2-3	TRBV6-5	many	CASTHESTDTQYF	TGTGCCAGCACTCATGAGAGCACAGATACGCAGTATTTT
TRBD1	TRBJ1-4	TRBV20-1	many	CSARAQDRGDEKLFF	TGCAGTGCTAGAGCTCAGGACAGGGGGGATGAAAAACTGTTTTTT
TRBD1	TRBJ1-5	TRBV20-1	many	CSAFPGTGGSVGNQPQHF	TGCAGTGCTTTTCCCGGGACAGGGGGGTCGGTCGGCAATCAGCCCCAGCATTTT
.	TRBJ1-5	TRBV6-1	few	CASSFGVQPQHF	TGTGCCAGCAGTTTCGGTGTTCAGCCCCAGCATTTT
.	TRBJ1-4	TRBV11-2	medium-sized	CASSLERNGNEKLFF	TGTGCCAGCAGCTTAGAACGGAACGGCAATGAAAAACTGTTTTTT